One sample yielded the 26 T cell receptor beta chains listed below, sequenced in a study of blood T cell repertoires in COVID-19. Sequenced by immunoSEQ multiplex PCR; TCRdb stores in-frame clones only, minus some. The table includes 150,000 to 200,000 clones, roughly 76% detected once. Sequencing was carried out using peripheral blood. All receptors derive from a woman older than 75 with COVID-19, enrolled during active disease.

The chain joins TRBV6-5 to TRBJ1-6; D gene ambiguous. The CDR3 is 14 amino acids. Deletions cut 0 bases from V and 6 bases from J, with 6 bases between. CDR1 and CDR2 (germline): MNHEY, SVGAGI. Here the CDR3 reads CASSYSGSNSPLHF. The DNA for the CDR3 is TGTGCCAGCAGTTACTCAGGGAGTAATTCACCCCTCCACTTT.

J is TRBJ2-2 and V is TRBV15; tentative D call: TRBD2 (5 bases). The CDR3 runs to 16 residues. Germline lookup yields CDR1 LNHNV and CDR2 YYDKDF (reference sequence). Deletions cut 0 bases from V and 5 bases from J, with 13 bases between. CDR3 sequence reads: CATSREEGHGTGELFF. CDR3 bases: TGTGCCACCAGCAGAGAAGAGGGCCATGGAACCGGGGAGCTGTTTTTT.

The chain joins TRBV14 to TRBJ2-3; TRBD2 matches 8 bases. CDR1 is SGHDN, CDR2 FVKESK, per germline. The CDR3 sequence is 15 residues long. J lost 2 bases, V lost 1 base, and 2 bases had no gene match. This CDR3 reads CASSQASGYTDTQYF. The CDR3 DNA follows: TGTGCCAGCAGCCAAGCTAGCGGGTACACAGATACGCAGTATTTT.

The rearrangement links TRBV2 to TRBJ1-1; D might be TRBD1 (5 bases). CDR1 and CDR2 (germline): SNHLY, FYNNEI. The CDR3 is 14 amino acids. V gave up 7 bases and J gave up 0 bases, with 12 bases separating them. For the CDR3, the DNA is TGTGCCAGCAAGGAGGGGATGATGAACACTGAAGCTTTCTTT. It codes for CASKEGMMNTEAFF.

J is TRBJ1-4 and V is TRBV7-6, with 10 bases that match TRBD1. Germline CDR1 is SGHVS and CDR2 is FNYEAQ. J lost 10 bases, V lost 3 bases, and 11 bases had no gene match. The CDR3 has 16 residues. CDR3: CASSFLNGTGVGKLFF. DNA for the CDR3: TGTGCCAGCAGCTTTTTAAACGGGACAGGGGTCGGAAAACTGTTTTTT.

This clone was recorded only once. The chain combines TRBV11-3 with TRBJ2-1, with TRBD1 matching 7 bases. After removal of 0 bases from V and 3 bases from J, the junction contained 5 bases not matched to a gene. The CDR3 consists of 16 residues. Germline V gene lookup returns CDR1 SGHNT and CDR2 YENEEA. DNA of the CDR3: TGTGCCAGCAGCTTAGATTACCGACAGGGCTACAATGAGCAGTTCTTC. It is translated as CASSLDYRQGYNEQFF.

CDR3 nucleotides: TGTGCCAGCAGTCAGATAAAGAAATCCTACAATGAGCAGTTCTTC. It encodes CASSQIKKSYNEQFF. J is TRBJ2-1 and V is TRBV2; D gene uncertain. This CDR3 is built from 15 residues. V was trimmed by 5 bases and J by 1 base, leaving 12 bases between them. The germline V gene has CDR1 SNHLY and CDR2 FYNNEI.

The V gene is TRBV6-5, the J gene TRBJ2-7; tentatively, D is TRBD1 (5 bases). With 2 bases removed from V and 3 bases from J, the gap between germline ends came to 5 bases. The germline CDR1 and CDR2 sequences are MNHEY and SVGAGI. The CDR3 extends over 12 amino acids. The CDR3 spells CASSYRGYEQYF. The CDR3 nucleotides read TGTGCCAGCAGTTACAGGGGCTACGAGCAGTACTTC.

The genes are TRBV5-1 and TRBJ1-2; the match to TRBD1 covers 7 bases. The CDR3 is made up of 13 amino acids. Looked up from germline, CDR1 is SGHRS and CDR2 is YFSETQ. Trimming removed 4 bases from V and 2 bases from J; junction bases left unmatched: 2. CDR3: CASSPQGNYGYTF. CDR3 nucleotide sequence: TGCGCCAGCAGCCCACAGGGGAACTATGGCTACACCTTC.

This chain uses TRBV7-9 with TRBJ2-1; tentatively, D is TRBD2 (7 bases). V was cut by 1 base and J by 6 bases, with 25 bases left in between. Germline V gives CDR1 SEHNR, CDR2 FQNEAQ (reference sequence). The CDR3 runs to 19 residues. CDR3 in DNA: TGTGCCAGCAGCTTAGTTTGGGCCCACCTTGGCGGGGGCGGCAATGAGCAGTTCTTC. The encoded protein is CASSLVWAHLGGGGNEQFF.

The rearrangement joins TRBV5-1 to TRBJ1-1, with D possibly TRBD1 on 6 matching bases. The CDR3 has 14 amino acids. Germline V gene lookup returns CDR1 SGHRS and CDR2 YFSETQ. V was trimmed by 0 bases and J by 2 bases, leaving 8 bases between them. The CDR3 protein is CASSLAGTNTEAFF. The CDR3 DNA is TGCGCCAGCAGCTTGGCCGGGACAAACACTGAAGCTTTCTTT.

The chain joins TRBV27 to TRBJ1-6; D is undetermined. Germline CDR1 and CDR2: MNHEY and SMNVEV (reference sequence). Trimming took 6 bases from V and 6 from J, leaving 12 bases between them. The CDR3 is made up of 14 amino acids. The CDR3 loop is CASRPTIRNSPLHF. CDR3 nucleotide sequence: TGTGCCAGCAGACCCACAATCCGTAATTCACCCCTCCACTTT.

CDR3 sequence (DNA): TGTGCCAGCTCACCAGGACTAGCGGGAGAGGGGCAGTACTTC. Protein: CASSPGLAGEGQYF. The rearrangement links TRBV18 to TRBJ2-7; TRBD2 aligns across 13 bases. CDR3 length equals 14 residues. Trimming took 2 bases from V and 9 from J; bases not matched to a gene: 4. The germline V gene encodes CDR1 KGHSH and CDR2 LQKENI. Filled out from reference TRBV18 and TRBJ2-7, the complete variable domain reads NAGVMQNPRHLVRRRGQEARLRCSPMKGHSHVYWYRQLPEEGLKFMVYLQKENIIDESGMPKERFSAEFPKEGPSILRIQQVVRGDSAAYFCASSPGLAGEGQYFGPGTRLTVT.

The rearrangement joins TRBV14 to TRBJ2-2; TRBD2 agrees at 14 bases. Germline V CDR1 and CDR2: SGHDN, FVKESK. The junction had 11 bases not matched to a gene; V was cut back by 3 bases and J by 5 bases. The CDR3 is made up of 19 amino acids. The DNA of the CDR3 is TGTGCCAGCAGCCACCTGGGTGGACTAGCGGGAGGAAAAACCGGGGAGCTGTTTTTT. This translates into CASSHLGGLAGGKTGELFF. The whole variable domain, remainder taken from reference TRBV14 and TRBJ2-2, is EAGVTQFPSHSVIEKGQTVTLRCDPISGHDNLYWYRRVMGKEIKFLLHFVKESKQDESGMPNNRFLAERTGGTYSTLKVQPAELEDSGVYFCASSHLGGLAGGKTGELFFGEGSRLTVL.

With respect to this clone: One junction end does not reproduce the germline sequence, and a read error may be involved. The chain carries TRBV2 and TRBJ1-6; 7 positions match TRBD1. The CDR3 has 12 amino acids. Germline assignment: CDR1 SNHLY and CDR2 FYNNEI. CDR3 nucleotides: TGTGCCTGTGACAGGGATAACTCACCCCTCCACTTT. It encodes CACDRDNSPLHF. Together with reference TRBV2 and TRBJ1-6, the CDR3 gives the full variable domain: EPEVTQTPSHQVTQMGQEVILRCVPISNHLYFYWYRQILGQKVEFLVSFYNNEISEKSEIFDDQFSVERPDGSNFTLKIRSTKLEDSAMYFCACDRDNSPLHFGNGTRLTVT.

The rearrangement links TRBV27 to TRBJ2-7; 12 bases match TRBD2. CDR1 is MNHEY and CDR2 is SMNVEV in the germline V gene (reference sequence). This CDR3 has 17 residues. V shed 6 bases, J shed 1 base, and the junction held 10 bases outside the gene matches. The CDR3 region is CASSLGLAGGPSYEQYF. The CDR3 DNA reads as TGTGCCAGCAGCCTCGGGCTAGCGGGAGGGCCTTCCTACGAGCAGTACTTC.

CDR3 amino acids: CAWSKAGGETQYF. CDR3 nucleotides: TGTGCCTGGTCTAAGGCGGGGGGAGAGACCCAGTACTTC. The rearrangement uses TRBV30 and TRBJ2-5; 8 bases line up with TRBD2. CDR1 is GTSNPN, CDR2 SVGIG, per germline (reference sequence). Trimming took 5 bases from V and 4 from J; bases not matched to a gene: 6. The CDR3 is 13 amino acids.

The gene calls are TRBV7-2 and TRBJ1-2; D uncertain. The V gene lost 7 bases and the J gene lost 8 bases, with 11 bases spanning the gap. The germline V gene has CDR1 SGHTA and CDR2 FQGNSA. This CDR3 contains 11 residues. DNA for the CDR3: TGTGCCAGCATCAACTCGCGGGGCTACACCTTC. It is translated as CASINSRGYTF.

The chain joins TRBV2 to TRBJ1-1; D might be TRBD1 (6 bases). Germline loops: CDR1 SNHLY, CDR2 FYNNEI. The V end was cut by 4 bases, the J end by 0 bases, with 12 bases between. This CDR3 has 15 residues. This CDR3 is CASSGKGDVNTEAFF. CDR3 DNA sequence: TGTGCCAGCAGTGGAAAGGGGGACGTGAACACTGAAGCTTTCTTT.

The V gene is TRBV28, the J gene TRBJ1-4; D might be TRBD1 (6 bases). Germline V gives CDR1 MDHEN, CDR2 SYDVKM. The CDR3 length is 14 residues. The V gene lost 9 bases and the J gene lost 0 bases, with 11 bases spanning the gap. The CDR3 region is CASNGQTTNEKLFF. The CDR3 nucleotides read TGTGCCAGTAATGGACAGACAACTAATGAAAAACTGTTTTTT. The variable domain in full, completed from reference TRBV28 and TRBJ1-4, reads DVKVTQSSRYLVKRTGEKVFLECVQDMDHENMFWYRQDPGLGLRLIYFSYDVKMKEKGDIPEGYSVSREKKERFSLILESASTNQTSMYLCASNGQTTNEKLFFGSGTQLSVL.

The rearrangement uses TRBV5-1 and TRBJ2-3; TRBD2 aligns across 14 bases. The junction had 5 bases not matched to a gene; V was cut back by 4 bases and J by 4 bases. Germline-derived CDR1 and CDR2 are SGHRS and YFSETQ. The CDR3 consists of 16 residues. The CDR3 sequence is CASSMTSGGAADTQYF. Written as DNA, the CDR3 is TGCGCCAGCAGCATGACTAGCGGGGGGGCGGCAGATACGCAGTATTTT.

The chain carries TRBV6-6 and TRBJ2-5; no definite D call. Germline V gene sequence: CDR1 MNHNY, CDR2 SVGAGI (reference sequence). V lost 4 bases and J lost 7, with 10 bases in between. The CDR3 spans 12 residues. The CDR3 here is CASSLEPVTQYF. The DNA for the CDR3 is TGTGCCAGCAGTTTGGAGCCGGTGACCCAGTACTTC.

The gene calls are TRBV4-3 and TRBJ1-5; D gene ambiguous. Germline V gives CDR1 LGHNA, CDR2 YSLEER. V was cut by 0 bases and J by 2 bases, with 8 bases left in between. The CDR3 totals 15 residues. Here the CDR3 reads CASSQEVGRNQPQHF. The CDR3 nucleotides are TGCGCCAGCAGCCAAGAAGTTGGGCGCAATCAGCCCCAGCATTTT.

This chain joins TRBV28 and TRBJ1-1; D unresolved. The CDR3 is 15 amino acids. Germline-derived CDR1 and CDR2 are MDHEN and SYDVKM. The V gene lost 2 bases and the J gene lost 1 base, with 11 bases spanning the gap. Here the CDR3 reads CASSLRSGWNTEAFF. The CDR3 nucleotides read TGTGCCAGCAGTTTAAGGTCAGGCTGGAACACTGAAGCTTTCTTT.

V gene TRBV19 combines with J gene TRBJ1-1; 8 bases match TRBD1. The CDR3 runs to 15 residues. J lost 4 bases, V lost 10 bases, and 14 bases had no gene match. Germline V gene lookup returns CDR1 LNHDA and CDR2 SQIVND (reference sequence). The DNA for the CDR3 is TGTGCCACCATGAAACCCCAGACAGGGGTCACTGAAGCTTTCTTT. Its protein is CATMKPQTGVTEAFF.

The chain recombines TRBV4-1 with TRBJ2-1; no definite D call. Germline V gene sequence: CDR1 MGHRA, CDR2 YSYEKL. The CDR3 sequence is 15 residues long. V shed 1 base and J shed 3 bases, with 10 bases lying between them. The CDR3 protein is CASSQGPLLYNEQFF. The DNA of the CDR3 is TGCGCCAGCAGCCAAGGTCCCCTACTCTACAATGAGCAGTTCTTC.